This TCR beta chain comes out of a study of T cell responses to AZD1222 COVID-19 vaccine. Overall study findings and caveats: The sample set comprised mostly white British donors with more females, and clonal diversity was possibly underestimated. Repertoires in all cases were sampled only once the peak T cell response had passed. Reportedly, nearly half the spike-specific TCRs target unmutated variant regions. The number of AZD1222 recipients seropositive at baseline was only 6 or 7.

Assay: immunoSEQ multiplex PCR; the TCRdb copy retains only in-frame clones and omits some. The top ten clones hold roughly 5% of a sample with under 150,000 clones, 90% to 95% of them seen once. This clone appeared once. Its antigen is currently unknown. Germline V gene sequence: CDR1 SQVTM, CDR2 ANQGSEA. This CDR3 is 16 amino acids long. After removal of 7 bases from V and 7 bases from J, the junction contained 16 bases not matched to a gene. The clonotype originates from an adult in good health. The sample here was peripheral blood, taken on day 0 of AZD1222 vaccination. The chain employs TRBV29-1 and TRBJ2-1; 10 nucleotides agree with TRBD1. CDR3 nucleotides: TGCAGCGCCCAGATACCGGACAGGGGGAGGATGAATGAGCAGTTCTTC. Its translation: CSAQIPDRGRMNEQFF.